This entry concerns a single T cell receptor beta chain. V lost 6 bases, J lost 10 bases, and 14 bases stayed unmatched. The germline gives CDR1 DFQATT, CDR2 SNEGSKA (reference sequence). This CDR3 contains 13 residues. This entry belongs to a study of T-cell reconstitution after alpha-beta-depleted transplantation in children. TCRbeta library preparation incorporated unique molecular identifiers. MiXCR, run by TCRdb on the PCR reads, gives a single entry per CDR3 protein. The data show about 300,000 distinct CDR3 sequences, roughly 9.1% seen once. Material: PBMCs, obtained before TCRalphabeta/CD19-depleted stem cell transplant. The rearrangement joins TRBV20-1 to TRBJ1-2; 7 bases agree with TRBD1. The TCR was taken from a boy younger than two with acute myeloid leukemia, due to receive a stem cell transplant. The CDR3 region is CSADPRQGKVYTF. Here the CDR3 DNA reads TGCAGTGCCGACCCGCGACAGGGTAAAGTCTACACCTTC.